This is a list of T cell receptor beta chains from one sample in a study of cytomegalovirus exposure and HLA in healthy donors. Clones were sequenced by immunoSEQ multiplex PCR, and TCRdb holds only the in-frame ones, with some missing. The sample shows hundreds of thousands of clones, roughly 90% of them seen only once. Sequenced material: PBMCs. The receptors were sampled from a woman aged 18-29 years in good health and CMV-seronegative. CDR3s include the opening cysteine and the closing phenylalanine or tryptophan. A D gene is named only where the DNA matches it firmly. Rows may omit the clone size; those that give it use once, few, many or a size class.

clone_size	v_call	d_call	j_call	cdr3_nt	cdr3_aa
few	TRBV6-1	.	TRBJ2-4	TGTGCCAGCAGTGAATCCCCCTTTTTAGATAGTTCGAAAAACATTCAGTACTTC	CASSESPFLDSSKNIQYF
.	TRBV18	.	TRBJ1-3	TGTGCCAGCTCACCATACTTATGGGAGGACTCTGGAAACACCATATATTTT	CASSPYLWEDSGNTIYF
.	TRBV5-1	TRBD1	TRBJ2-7	TGCGCCAGCAGCTTGGAGGGACAGGACTACGAGCAGTACTTC	CASSLEGQDYEQYF
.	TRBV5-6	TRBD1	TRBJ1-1	TGTGCCAGCAGCCTACAGGGGGCGTCGGACACTGAAGCTTTCTTT	CASSLQGASDTEAFF
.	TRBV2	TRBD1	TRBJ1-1	TGTGCCAGCAGTGAAGAAGGGACAGGGGGTATAGCTTTCTTT	CASSEEGTGGIAFF
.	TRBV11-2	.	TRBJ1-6	TGTGCCAGCAGCGACACAGGGTTTAACTCACCCCTCCACTTT	CASSDTGFNSPLHF
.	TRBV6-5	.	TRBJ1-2	TGTGCCAGCAGTTACGAGGGCGGTGGCCCTTATGGCTACACCTTC	CASSYEGGGPYGYTF
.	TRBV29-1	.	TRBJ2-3	TGCAGCGTCGCTGCGACAGGATCCACCGACGATACGCAGTATTTT	CSVAATGSTDDTQYF
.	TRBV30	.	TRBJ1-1	TGTGCCTGGACGGCAGGAATTAACACTGAAGCTTTCTTT	CAWTAGINTEAFF
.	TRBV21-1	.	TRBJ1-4	TGTGCCAGCAGCAAGACCGTAACTAGAGAAAAACTGTTTTTT	CASSKTVTREKLFF
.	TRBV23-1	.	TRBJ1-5	TGCGCCAGCAGTCACCGTAGTGCTAAAGGGGATGATCAGCCCCAGCATTTT	CASSHRSAKGDDQPQHF
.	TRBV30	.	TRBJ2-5	TGTGCCTGGAGTAGGTCGAGGACTGAGGGGACCCAGTACTTC	CAWSRSRTEGTQYF
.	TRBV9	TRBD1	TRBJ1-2	TGTGCCGAGCAACGGGGACAGGGGACACCCAACTATGGCTACACCTTC	CAEQRGQGTPNYGYTF
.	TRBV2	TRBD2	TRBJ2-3	TGTGCCAGCGGTCGACTAGCGGGCACAGATACGCAGTATTTT	CASGRLAGTDTQYF
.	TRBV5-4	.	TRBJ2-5	TGTGCCAGCAGCTTGACCCTAGCCGGAGAGACCCAGTACTTC	CASSLTLAGETQYF
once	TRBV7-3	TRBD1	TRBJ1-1	TGTGCCAGCAGCTTACTCCCCGGGACAGGGAACACTGAAGCTTTCTTT	CASSLLPGTGNTEAFF